What follows is one TCR beta chain and its context. The antigen is unknown. These data are taken from a study of T cells in tumors after PD-1 blockade. Per the germline V gene, CDR1 is MNHEY and CDR2 is SVGAGI. This CDR3 has 14 residues. V shed 2 bases and J shed 6 bases, with 13 bases lying between them. Data came from immunoSEQ multiplex PCR; TCRdb stores just in-frame clones and leaves some out. Among 61,000 or so clones listed, just under 80% were seen once. Whole-study findings and limits: Roughly two fifths of tumor TCR clonotypes were also found in blood.

This sequence was found in a human donor with basal cell carcinoma. Source: PBMCs, taken before anti-PD-1 treatment. The chain uses TRBV6-5 and TRBJ1-2; D call uncertain. The CDR3 reads CASSYTRIGNGYTF. The CDR3, as DNA: TGTGCCAGCAGTTACACCCGAATAGGGAATGGCTACACCTTC.